Below are 3 T cell receptor beta chains sequenced from a single sample in a study of shared clonotypes between healthy human individuals. Clones were sequenced by immunoSEQ multiplex PCR, and TCRdb holds only the in-frame ones, with some missing. The data contain about 680,000 clones, approximately 90% of them singletons. Naive CD8 cells lacked CD45RO, underwent positive selection for CCR7 and left out terminally differentiated effector memory CD45RA+ cells. Material: naive CD8+ T cells sorted from blood. These receptors all come from a man aged 25 to 45 in good health.

CDR3 amino acids: CASRKTLDRGIHEQYF. DNA of the CDR3: TGCGCCAGCCGGAAAACCCTGGACAGGGGGATCCACGAGCAGTACTTC. The genes are TRBV4-1 and TRBJ2-7, with 10 bases fitting TRBD1. CDR3 size: 16 residues. J gave up 5 bases and V 8 bases, and 15 bases lay outside the gene matches. Germline assignment: CDR1 MGHRA and CDR2 YSYEKL.

The chain links TRBV11-3 to TRBJ2-1; D call uncertain. The CDR3 has 12 residues. Germline V lookup: CDR1 SGHNT, CDR2 YENEEA. Trimming cost V 4 bases and J 2 bases, with 3 bases left between them. In nucleotides, the CDR3 is TGTGCCAGCAGCTCCACCTACAATGAGCAGTTCTTC. Its translation is CASSSTYNEQFF.

The chain links TRBV27 to TRBJ2-7; D may be TRBD2 (6 bases). Trimming cost V 2 bases and J 1 base, with 9 bases left between them. The CDR3 sequence is 14 residues long. Germline CDR1 and CDR2: MNHEY and SMNVEV (reference sequence). The CDR3 protein is CASSLAGTSYEQYF. The CDR3 DNA follows: TGTGCCAGCAGTTTAGCCGGGACTTCCTACGAGCAGTACTTC.